In this sample, the clone carrying this TCR beta chain turned up a few times. The antigen is undetermined. These data belong to a study of graft-versus-host responses after intestinal transplantation. Study as a whole: Each patient got anti-thymocyte globulin induction, then tacrolimus and steroids for around three years.

General study results and limits: An association linked early post-transplant HvG declines with peak circulating GvH clone levels.

The germline gives CDR1 SGHNT, CDR2 YYREEE (reference sequence). CDR3 size: 17 residues. The ends lost 4 bases at V and 4 bases at J; junction bases unmatched: 10. Assay: immunoSEQ multiplex PCR; the TCRdb copy retains only in-frame clones and omits some. The data show roughly 60,000 clones, roughly 89% seen once. This TCR was sampled from a human patient who received an intestinal transplant, so some T cells may come from the graft donor. The input for sequencing was PBMCs, taken 26 days after transplant. The chain couples TRBV5-4 to TRBJ2-1, with TRBD2 identical over 11 bases. The CDR3 loop reads CASSEPLAGGQYNEQFF. In nucleotides, the CDR3 is TGTGCCAGCAGCGAGCCTCTAGCGGGGGGTCAATACAATGAGCAGTTCTTC.